This T cell receptor (beta chain) was captured by sequencing in a study of cytomegalovirus exposure and HLA in healthy donors. The CDR3 runs to 12 residues. V was pared by 2 bases and J by 3 bases, with 4 bases between. Germline CDR1 SGHRS, CDR2 YFSETQ. In its sample, this clone was seen a few times. Measured with immunoSEQ multiplex PCR; TCRdb has only the in-frame clones, and not every one. This sample yields tens of thousands of clones, of which less than 90% are seen a single time; 9.5% to 13% belongs to the top ten. The sequence came from a woman aged 18-35 years in good health and CMV-seropositive. The sequencing input was PBMCs. This chain links TRBV5-1 with TRBJ2-3; no firm D call. CDR3 amino acids: CASSFSTDTQYF. CDR3 DNA sequence: TGCGCCAGCAGCTTTAGTACAGATACGCAGTATTTT.